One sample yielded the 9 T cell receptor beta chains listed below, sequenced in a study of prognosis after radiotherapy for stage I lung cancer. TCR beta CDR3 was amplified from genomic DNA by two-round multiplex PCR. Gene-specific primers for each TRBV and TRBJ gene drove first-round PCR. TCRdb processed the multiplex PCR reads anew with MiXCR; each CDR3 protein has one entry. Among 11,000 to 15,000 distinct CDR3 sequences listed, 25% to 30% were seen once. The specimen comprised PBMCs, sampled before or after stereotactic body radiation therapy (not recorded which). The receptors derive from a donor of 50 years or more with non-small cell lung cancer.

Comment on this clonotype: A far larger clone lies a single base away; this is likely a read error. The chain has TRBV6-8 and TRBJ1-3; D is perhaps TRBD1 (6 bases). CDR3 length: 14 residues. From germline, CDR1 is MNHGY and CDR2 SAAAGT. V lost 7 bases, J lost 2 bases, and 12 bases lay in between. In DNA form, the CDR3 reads TGTGCCAGCATCCCTACAGGGCCTGGAAACACCATATATTTT. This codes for CASIPTGPGNTIYF.

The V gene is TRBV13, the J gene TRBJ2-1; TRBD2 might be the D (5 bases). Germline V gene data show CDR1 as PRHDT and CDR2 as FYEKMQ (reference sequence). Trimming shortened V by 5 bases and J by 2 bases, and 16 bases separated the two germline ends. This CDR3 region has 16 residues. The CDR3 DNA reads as TGTGCCAGCAGCAGACTATCTGGTACTACCTACAATGAGCAGTTCTTC. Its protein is CASSRLSGTTYNEQFF.

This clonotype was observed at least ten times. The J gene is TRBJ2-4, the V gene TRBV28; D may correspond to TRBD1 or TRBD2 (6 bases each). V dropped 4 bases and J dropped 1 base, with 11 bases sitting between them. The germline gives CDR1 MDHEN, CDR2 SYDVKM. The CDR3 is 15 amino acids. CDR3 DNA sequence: TGTGCCAGCAGTTCGAGGGGGGTGGCCAAAAACATTCAGTACTTC. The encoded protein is CASSSRGVAKNIQYF.

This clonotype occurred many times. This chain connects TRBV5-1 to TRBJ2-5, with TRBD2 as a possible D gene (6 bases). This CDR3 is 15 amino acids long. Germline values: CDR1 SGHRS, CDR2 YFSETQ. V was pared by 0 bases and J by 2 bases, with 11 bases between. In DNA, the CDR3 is TGCGCCAGCAGCTTGGCCGTGACTAGTCAAGAGACCCAGTACTTC. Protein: CASSLAVTSQETQYF.

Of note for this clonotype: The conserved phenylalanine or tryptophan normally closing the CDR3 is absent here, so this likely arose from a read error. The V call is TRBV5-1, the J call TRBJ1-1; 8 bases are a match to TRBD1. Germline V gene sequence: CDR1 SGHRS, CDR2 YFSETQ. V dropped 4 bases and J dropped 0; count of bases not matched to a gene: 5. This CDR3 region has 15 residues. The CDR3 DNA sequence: TGCGCCAGCAGCCATGACAGGGGAATGAACACTGAAGCTTTCCTT. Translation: CASSHDRGMNTEAFL.

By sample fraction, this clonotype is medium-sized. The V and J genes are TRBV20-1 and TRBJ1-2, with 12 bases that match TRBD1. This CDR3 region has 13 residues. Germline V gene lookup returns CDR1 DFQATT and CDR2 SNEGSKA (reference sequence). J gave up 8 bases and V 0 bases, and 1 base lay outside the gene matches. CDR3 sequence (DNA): TGCAGTGCTAGAGAAGGGACAGGGGGCGGCTACACCTTC. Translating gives CSAREGTGGGYTF.

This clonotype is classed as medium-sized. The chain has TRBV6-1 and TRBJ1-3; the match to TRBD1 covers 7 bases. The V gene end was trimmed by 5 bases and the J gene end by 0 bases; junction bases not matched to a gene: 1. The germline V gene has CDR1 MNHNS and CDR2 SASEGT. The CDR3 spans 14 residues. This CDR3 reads CASSRQGSGNTIYF. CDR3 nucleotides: TGTGCCAGCAGTCGACAGGGCTCTGGAAACACCATATATTTT.

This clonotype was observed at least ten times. The CDR3 coding sequence is TGTGCCAGCAGCCAAGGCCCAGGCCGGGGGCTAGGGAACACTGAAGCTTTCTTT. As protein: CASSQGPGRGLGNTEAFF. The rearrangement uses TRBV4-2 and TRBJ1-1; tentative D call: TRBD1 (6 bases). The CDR3 runs 18 residues. Trimming removed 1 base from V and 1 base from J, with 19 bases in between. Germline CDR1 is LGHNA and CDR2 is YNFKEQ.

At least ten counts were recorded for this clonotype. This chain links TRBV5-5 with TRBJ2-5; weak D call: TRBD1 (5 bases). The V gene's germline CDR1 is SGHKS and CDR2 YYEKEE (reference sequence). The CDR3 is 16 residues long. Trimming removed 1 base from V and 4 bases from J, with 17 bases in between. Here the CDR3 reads CASSLLSQGFGETQYF. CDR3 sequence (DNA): TGTGCCAGCAGCTTGTTGTCCCAGGGTTTCGGAGAGACCCAGTACTTC.